This T cell receptor (beta chain) was retrieved from a study of cytomegalovirus exposure and HLA in healthy donors (dated by TCRdb to 2017 to 2019). A note on the overall study: An earlier analysis of fewer than 750 of the donors reported 276 Gb of sequence data and 100 million to 120 million unique TCR beta sequences obtained from some 200 million T cells. An early release that covered about 600 HLA-typed donors contained approximately 290 gigabases of sequencing data and 70 million to 100 million unique TCR sequences. Of the approximately 400 genotyped donors, approximately 80% were placed in the genetic ancestry cluster associated with self-reported Caucasian donors. The study aimed to test whether cataloging public T cell receptors could reveal signatures of past pathogen exposure. Using immunosequencing, the study profiled T cell repertoires from 500 to 800 subjects and related those repertoires to cytomegalovirus serostatus. In addition to the first cohort of about 650 subjects, a separate validation cohort of over 90 different subjects was used. The study combined high-throughput TCR immunosequencing, statistical association of individual TCRs with disease status, and machine learning to predict cytomegalovirus infection status. A later analysis re-analyzed previously published TCR beta repertoires from roughly 690 donors and added high-resolution HLA genotyping to study TCR occurrence patterns. The later analysis used no new phenotypic data to find candidate immune exposures, relying instead on TCR beta sequences and their occurrence across donors. In an earlier analysis of over 550 of the donors, high-throughput TCR beta sequencing was used to judge whether each TCR beta V gene segment behaved as functional or pseudogenic. Donor age, sex, ethnicity and CMV serostatus were compiled alongside the repertoire data. A later genetic analysis used genome-wide SNP genotypes for about three fifths of the roughly 700 donors, treating that subset as a discovery cohort. Every repertoire in the discovery cohort had been generated on one and the same sequencing platform. Both class I and class II loci were covered by HLA typing, at four-digit resolution. Typing coverage varied by locus: about 620-640 donors for A, B, C, DRB1 and DQB1; roughly 510 for DQA1; more than 600 for DPA1; under 490 for DPB1. Because of strong linkage in the cohort, five DR-DQ haplotypes were treated as single units for association and clustering. Among 300 to 500 genotyped donors of the cohort, an average of roughly 230,000 unique TCR beta nucleotide sequences was sequenced per donor, of which roughly 18% were non-productive.

About this clone: The antigen it recognizes is unknown. Base-call qualities are not available, and no considerably larger clone is one nucleotide away.

The library relied on the immunoSEQ multiplex PCR assay. A mixture of 60 forward primers for TCR Vbeta segments and 13 reverse primers for TCR Jbeta segments was used in the multiplex PCR. A multiplex PCR assay on genomic DNA amplified the CDR3 region of rearranged TCR beta genes. The amplified TCR beta libraries were sequenced on the Illumina HiSeq System as 87-base-pair reads. The source study handled its data this way. A later analysis counted approximately 76 million unique TCR beta chains across the 690 or so repertoires, and approximately 11 million of these chains were shared by at least two donors. Raw reads were error-corrected and collapsed into unique sequences with a nearest-neighbor algorithm that merged closely related sequences to remove PCR and sequencing errors. V, D and J gene segments were assigned by aligning CDR3 sequences to IMGT reference sequences. Each retained sequence needed at least a six-nucleotide match to both a V gene segment and a J gene segment. A rearrangement was called productive if the CDR3 had no stop codons and remained in frame with V and J, and every other rearrangement was called non-productive. CDR3 was defined according to IMGT convention as the region running from the second conserved V-encoded cysteine to the conserved J-encoded phenylalanine. In an earlier analysis of around 600 of the donors, sequences lacking an unambiguous match to a single V gene segment were excluded. In an earlier analysis of almost 600 of the donors, a V segment was called functional when productive rearrangements were above 56.7%, and segregating when the standard deviation between donors exceeded 5%. A statistical classification framework was developed to diagnose cytomegalovirus status using the catalog of TCR beta chain sequences. In a later analysis, TCR nucleotide sequences were compared against IMGT/GENE-DB human TR gene sequences so that V and J genes could be assigned. The TCRdist pipeline was used in a later analysis to assign CDR3 sequences and most-parsimonious VDJ recombination scenarios. A later analysis defined each TCR beta chain by its CDR3 amino acid sequence plus V-gene family, and excluded reads lacking a unique V-gene family. To address suspected cross-contamination and a sequencing artifact, a later analysis removed a few hundred highly shared, low-generation-probability nucleotide sequences. A later analysis calculated a clonal expansion index for each public chain from normalized within-repertoire ranks of inferred template counts. In a later analysis, generation probabilities were computed with a VDJ recombination model fitted to out-of-frame rearrangements, and the resulting probabilities were checked against IGoR. In a later analysis, hypergeometric tests were used to score TCR-TCR, TCR-HLA and TCR-CMV co-occurrence, with a repertoire-size bias correction applied to TCR pairs. False discovery rates were estimated in a later analysis by permuting HLA or CMV assignments 20 times. In a later analysis, co-occurring TCRs were grouped with DBSCAN, and TCRdist sequence similarity was added when clustering was performed within HLA-allele-positive subsets. For co-occurrence clustering, repertoires with fewer than 30,000 or more than 120,000 public chains were excluded, along with about five repertoires with anomalous nucleotide sharing. In its TCRdb copy, this immuneACCESS table keeps in-frame sequences only and misses some clones. Where compared with another copy, unresolved V genes explain less than half of these, and the others have no known cause. V and J calls plus clone size are reproduced from that table; the DNA served to infer D and trimming. The sample records over 120,000 clones, 77% of which are singletons. Of the sample, 3% to 4.5% is held by the ten largest clones.

Overall results and qualifications from the work: At a false discovery rate of 0.05, a later analysis linked 16,000 or so TCR beta sequences to specific HLA alleles. The study listed approximately 150 TCR beta chains as associated with cytomegalovirus. Several of the top co-occurrence clusters appeared to be linked to parvovirus B19, influenza, CMV and Epstein-Barr virus, according to a later analysis. Because the 87-base-pair reads could not distinguish some IMGT-functional V segments, including TRBV6-2 and TRBV6-3, those segments were excluded. An earlier analysis of 587 of the donors showed that most TCR beta V segments appeared in productive rearrangements either about 87% or about 30% of the time, which broadly matched IMGT annotations. A further reported finding was that TCR beta sequences accurately predicted the HLA-A and HLA-B alleles for most subjects in the first cohort. Because counts were too low, about 17 rarely observed V segments, including chromosome 9 orphons, were excluded from the earlier analysis of 587 of the donors. The authors suggested that the approach could potentially be extended to other disease states and immunological phenotypes. The classifier was reported to diagnose cytomegalovirus status with high specificity and sensitivity in both the original and validation cohorts. In a later genetic analysis, a missense DCLRE1C variant was associated with V-gene and J-gene trimming of TCR beta chains, and the association was replicated in an independent cohort. Because some donors lacked HLA typing at each locus, the association tests relied only on the typed subset. A later genetic analysis reported fewer N-insertions in productive TCRs among donors in an Asian-associated ancestry cluster than the roughly 650-donor mean. Only TCR beta chains were sequenced in this cohort, and the absence of alpha or paired-chain data limited detectable features. The only immune exposure information available for the cohort was CMV serostatus. A later analysis found that most CMV-associated TCR beta chains appeared HLA-restricted, with HLA associations seemingly driven largely by CMV exposure. Presence/absence analyses assumed roughly uniform sequencing depth across donors, an assumption that may not hold. A group of highly shared sequence variants was considered likely to be a technical artifact of the sequencing pipeline. A later analysis found that TCR association rates varied across HLA loci, with DRB1 alleles showing the most associated TCRs and HLA-C alleles the fewest. Compared with equally common non-associated chains, HLA-associated TCR beta chains in a later analysis were more clonally expanded and had lower generation probabilities. Across donors, most TCR sequences were observed very rarely, whereas some public TCRs were present in many individuals. Assigning TCR associations to individual alleles was difficult when HLA alleles, especially DR and DQ, strongly co-occurred. In vitro tests confirmed that a few of the cytomegalovirus-associated TCR beta chains recognize cytomegalovirus antigens. Linkage disequilibrium might explain the correlated functional status among segregating V segments, but an unknown experimental factor could not be excluded.

CDR1 and CDR2 are read off the germline V gene (reference sequence) as SGHKS and YYEKEE. Trimming leaves V shorter by 0 bases and J shorter by 5 bases, with the junction holding 1 base beyond the gene matches. The CDR3, cysteine through phenylalanine, is 15 amino acids long. The DNA shown is the 45-base CDR3, in frame from base 1. The cohort was made up of 500 to 850 healthy bone marrow donors. All cohort members were sampled while nominally healthy, although unrecorded immune exposures were likely present. The donor tested CMV seronegative and was one of the 352 seronegative cohort members. Each donor provided a peripheral blood sample, and peripheral blood mononuclear cells were used for TCR beta sequencing. Genomic DNA was extracted from the blood cell samples with the Qiagen DNeasy Blood Extraction Kit.

The origin of this receptor is a male donor in good health and CMV-seronegative. Sequenced input: PBMCs. The chain uses TRBV5-5 and TRBJ2-3, and 12 junction bases match TRBD2. The nucleotide sequence reads TGTGCCAGCAGCTTGGGACTAGCGGGAGTAGATACGCAGTATTTT. Protein translation: CASSLGLAGVDTQYF. This CDR3, with the reference TRBV5-5 and TRBJ2-3 proteins standing in past its ends, gives the full variable domain DAGVTQSPTHLIKTRGQQVTLRCSPISGHKSVSWYQQVLGQGPQFIFQYYEKEERGRGNFPDRFSARQFPNYSSELNVNALLLGDSALYLCASSLGLAGVDTQYFGPGTRLTVL.